Listed below are T cell receptor beta chains from one sample, sequenced in a study of blood T cells in healthy people across ages. TCRdb re-called the 5' RACE reads through MiXCR, storing one row per CDR3 protein. The repertoire holds hundreds of thousands of distinct CDR3 sequences, with roughly 50% as singletons. The sample consisted of blood. The receptors stem from a man aged 25 to 40 in good health. Each CDR3 is given with its conserved first and last residue.

V gene,CDR3 length,CDR3 protein
TRBV7-6,16,CASTPTGGSVPETQYF
TRBV28,13,CASRGRSDSPLHF
TRBV12-3/TRBV12-4,15,CASSLEGTNPSPLHF
TRBV10-2,13,CASSEQRTYEQYF
TRBV12-3/TRBV12-4,17,CASSTQTPTAVVYEQYF
TRBV29-1,14,CSVEVGSYNSPLHF
TRBV18,18,CASSPISSSSYQKETQYF
TRBV11-2,16,CASSFGLAGVTDTQYF
TRBV7-3,20,CASSLREIVSGVPGANVLTF
TRBV20-1,14,CSAKSLTGGYEQYF
TRBV7-2,15,CASSSRGVYNSPLHF
TRBV28,17,CASSPTGRETAAYEQYF
TRBV7-2,14,CASSPTGGGQPQHF
TRBV20-1,13,CSAGPDILYGYTF
TRBV20-1,8,CSAREQFF
TRBV20-1,13,CSVGSASPREQYF
TRBV10-1,15,CASRRLPGGKETQYF
TRBV5-6,15,CASSLGPTVTDTQYF
TRBV28,19,CASSLSAGTSARWENEQYF
TRBV20-1,13,CSAYKGVSYEQYF
TRBV6-1,13,CASTHSGTNEQFF
TRBV7-2,14,CASSLRKGSWEQYF
TRBV6-2/TRBV6-3,13,CATTVYPEETQYF
TRBV10-3,12,CAIGPPVSGYTF
TRBV3-1,17,CASSQGDTSSYNSPLHF
TRBV10-3,13,CAISGTTEETQYF
TRBV7-9,13,CASNVAGIETQYF
TRBV20-1,13,CSARDRSWQPQHF
TRBV6-6,12,CASTKGVYGYTF
TRBV15,14,CATSRDKQGTTRYF
TRBV12-3/TRBV12-4,14,CASSRQGRNYGYTF
TRBV27,15,CASTIQSSATDTQYF
TRBV12-3/TRBV12-4,12,CASRADSRAQYF
TRBV6-6,16,CASRSERQGTNQPQHF
TRBV11-2,13,CASSPDTRRTQYF
TRBV5-1,17,CASSLRTSGGSQETQYF
TRBV5-1,14,CASSPGQGYSEQFF
TRBV5-1,14,CASSLGNKAEKLFF
TRBV12-3/TRBV12-4,15,CASGGVSLRQETQYF